This TCR beta chain was identified in a study of graft-versus-host responses after intestinal transplantation. The germline gives CDR1 KGHSH, CDR2 LQKENI. The length of the CDR3 is 12 residues. The V and J ends lost 6 bases and 0 bases respectively, with 6 bases between them. The authors seeded 200,000 CFSE-labeled responder cells together with 200,000 irradiated stimulator cells tagged with violet dye. The method was immunoSEQ multiplex PCR; TCRdb's version includes in-frame clones alone and lacks a portion of them. Of 8,000 to 9,500 clones in the sample, around 30% are singletons; the top ten hold around 2%. Only a few counts were recorded for this clone.

The clonotype was recovered from a human patient who received an intestinal transplant. This material consisted of alloreactive CD8+ T cells from a mixed lymphocyte reaction culture, taken before intestinal transplant. Indicated subset: CFSE-low proliferating T cells sorted from roughly six-day pre-transplant mixed lymphocyte reaction (GvH or HvG direction). The chain is built from TRBV18 and TRBJ2-7, with D hard to call. The CDR3 region is CASSYISYEQYF. CDR3 DNA: TGTGCCAGCTCTTACATCTCCTACGAGCAGTACTTC.